This entry concerns a single T cell receptor beta chain. Its antigen is not identified. This sample was included in a study of identical twins. TCRdb ran MiXCR on the 5' RACE reads and lists one entry per CDR3 protein. The data hold about 1.7 million distinct CDR3 sequences, with about 30% observed a single time. The study, taken as a whole, reports: Where beta out-of-frame sequences were concerned, excess twin sharing was weaker. Out-of-frame alpha sequences shared between twins exhibited an excess of low generation probability.

The clonotype originates from a newborn girl in good health. Source material: cord blood.

The CDR3 region is CASSYSTEGTEAFF. The DNA for the CDR3 is TGTGCCAGCAGTTACTCGACGGAGGGAACTGAAGCTTTCTTT. The chain carries TRBV6-5 and TRBJ1-1, with D uncertain. V was clipped by 0 bases and J by 5 bases, with 10 bases between them. The CDR3 loop spans 14 amino acids. CDR1 is MNHEY and CDR2 is SVGAGI in the germline V gene.